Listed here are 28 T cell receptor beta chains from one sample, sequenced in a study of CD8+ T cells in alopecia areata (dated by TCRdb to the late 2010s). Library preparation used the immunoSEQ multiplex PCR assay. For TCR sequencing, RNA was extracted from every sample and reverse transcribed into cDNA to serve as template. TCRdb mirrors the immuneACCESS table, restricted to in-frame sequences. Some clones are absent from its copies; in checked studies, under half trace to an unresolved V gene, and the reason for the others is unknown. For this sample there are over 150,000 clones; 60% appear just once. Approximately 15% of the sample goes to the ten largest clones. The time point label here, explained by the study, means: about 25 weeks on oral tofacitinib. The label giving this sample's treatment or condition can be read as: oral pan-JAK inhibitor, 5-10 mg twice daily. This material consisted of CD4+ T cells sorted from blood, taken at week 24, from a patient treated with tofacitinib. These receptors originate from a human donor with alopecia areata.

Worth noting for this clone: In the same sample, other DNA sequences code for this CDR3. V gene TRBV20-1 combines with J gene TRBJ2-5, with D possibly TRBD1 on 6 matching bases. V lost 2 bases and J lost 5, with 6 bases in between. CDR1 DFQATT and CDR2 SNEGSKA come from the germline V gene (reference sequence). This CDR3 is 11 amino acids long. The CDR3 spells CSARRGETQYF. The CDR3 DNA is TGCAGTGCTAGAAGGGGGGAGACCCAGTACTTC.

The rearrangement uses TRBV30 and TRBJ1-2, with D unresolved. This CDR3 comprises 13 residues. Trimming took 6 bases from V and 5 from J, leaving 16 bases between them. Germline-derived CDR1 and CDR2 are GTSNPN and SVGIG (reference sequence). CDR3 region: CACFGEVPYGYTF. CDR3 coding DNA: TGTGCCTGTTTCGGCGAGGTCCCTTATGGCTACACCTTC.

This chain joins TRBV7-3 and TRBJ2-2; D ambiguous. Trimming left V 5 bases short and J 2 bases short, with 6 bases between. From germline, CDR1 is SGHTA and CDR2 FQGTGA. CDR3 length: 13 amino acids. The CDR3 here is CASSPQNTGELFF. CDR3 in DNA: TGTGCCAGCAGCCCGCAAAACACCGGGGAGCTGTTTTTT.

CDR3 nucleotides: TGTGCGGCAGGGGACTATAATTCACCCCTCCACTTT. Its translation: CAAGDYNSPLHF. V usage is TRBV30 and J usage is TRBJ1-6; tentative D call: TRBD1 (6 bases). There are 12 residues in the CDR3. In germline, CDR1 is GTSNPN, CDR2 SVGIG (reference sequence).

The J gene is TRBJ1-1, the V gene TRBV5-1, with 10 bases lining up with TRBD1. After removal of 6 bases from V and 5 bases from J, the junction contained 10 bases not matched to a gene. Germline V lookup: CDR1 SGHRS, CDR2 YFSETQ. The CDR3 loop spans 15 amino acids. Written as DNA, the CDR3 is TGCGCCAGCACTCCGGGACAGGGGTTAATGACTGAAGCTTTCTTT. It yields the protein CASTPGQGLMTEAFF.

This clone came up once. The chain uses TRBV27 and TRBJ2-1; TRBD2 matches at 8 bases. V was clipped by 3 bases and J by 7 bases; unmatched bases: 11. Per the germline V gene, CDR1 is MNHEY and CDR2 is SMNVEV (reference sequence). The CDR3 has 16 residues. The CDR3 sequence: CASSFKSGGLRNEQFF. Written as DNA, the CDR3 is TGTGCCAGCAGTTTCAAGAGCGGGGGCCTTAGGAATGAGCAGTTCTTC.

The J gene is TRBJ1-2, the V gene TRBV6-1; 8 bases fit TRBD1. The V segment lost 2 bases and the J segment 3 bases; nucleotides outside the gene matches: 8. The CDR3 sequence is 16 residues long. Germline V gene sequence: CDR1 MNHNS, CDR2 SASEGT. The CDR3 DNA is TGTGCCAGCAGTGAACCCCAGGGGGCCGTTGACTATGGCTACACCTTC. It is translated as CASSEPQGAVDYGYTF.

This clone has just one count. The CDR3 region has the DNA TGTGCCTGGATGAGGGAGTTCCCAAGTGAAAAACTGTTTTTT. It is translated as CAWMREFPSEKLFF. The chain carries TRBV30 and TRBJ1-4; D unclear. Germline assignment: CDR1 GTSNPN and CDR2 SVGIG (reference sequence). This CDR3 has 14 residues. The ends were cut back, 4 bases at V and 7 bases at J, with 16 bases in the middle.

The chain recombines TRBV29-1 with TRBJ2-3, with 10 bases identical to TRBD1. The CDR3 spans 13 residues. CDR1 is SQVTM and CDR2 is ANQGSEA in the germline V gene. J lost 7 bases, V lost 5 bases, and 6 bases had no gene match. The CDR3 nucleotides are TGCAGCGTTAAGAGACAGGGGGCGAATACGCAGTATTTT. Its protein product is CSVKRQGANTQYF.

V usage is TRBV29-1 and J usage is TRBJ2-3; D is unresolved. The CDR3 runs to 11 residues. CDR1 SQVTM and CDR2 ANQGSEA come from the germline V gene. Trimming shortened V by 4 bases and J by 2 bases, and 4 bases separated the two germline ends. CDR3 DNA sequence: TGCAGCGTTGGTCTCACAGATACGCAGTATTTT. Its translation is CSVGLTDTQYF.

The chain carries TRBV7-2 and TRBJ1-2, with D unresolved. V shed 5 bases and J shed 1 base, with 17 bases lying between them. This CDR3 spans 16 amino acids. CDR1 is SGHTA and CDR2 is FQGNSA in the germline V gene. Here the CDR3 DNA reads TGTGCCAGCAGCCCAGGAGTTTGGGGTTTTAACTATGGCTACACCTTC. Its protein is CASSPGVWGFNYGYTF.

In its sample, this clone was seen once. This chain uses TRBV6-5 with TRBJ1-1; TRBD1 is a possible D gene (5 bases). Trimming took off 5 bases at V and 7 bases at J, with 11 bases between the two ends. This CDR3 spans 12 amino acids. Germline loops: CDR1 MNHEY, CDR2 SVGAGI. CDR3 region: CASSVQQGEAFF. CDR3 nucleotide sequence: TGTGCCAGCAGTGTGCAGCAGGGTGAAGCTTTCTTT.

CDR3 sequence reads: CSVPKGIPDRSSEQYF. In DNA form, the CDR3 reads TGCAGCGTTCCGAAGGGTATACCGGACCGATCCAGCGAGCAGTACTTC. The J gene is TRBJ2-7, the V gene TRBV29-1; D is unresolved. Germline CDR1 is SQVTM and CDR2 is ANQGSEA. Between the trimmed V and J ends, which lost 5 bases and 6 bases, there was a span of 26 bases. The CDR3 length is 16 residues.

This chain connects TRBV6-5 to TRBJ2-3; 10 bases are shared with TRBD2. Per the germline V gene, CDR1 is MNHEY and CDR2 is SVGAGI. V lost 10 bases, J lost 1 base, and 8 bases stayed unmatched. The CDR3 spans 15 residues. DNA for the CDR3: TGTGCCACCCGATGGAGCGGGGGGGGCACAGATACGCAGTATTTT. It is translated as CATRWSGGGTDTQYF.

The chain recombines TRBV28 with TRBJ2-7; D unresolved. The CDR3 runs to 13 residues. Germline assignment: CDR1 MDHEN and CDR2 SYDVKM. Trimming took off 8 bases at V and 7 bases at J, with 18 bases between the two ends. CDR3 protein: CASLTRKGLEQYF. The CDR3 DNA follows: TGTGCCAGCCTGACAAGGAAGGGTCTGGAGCAGTACTTC.

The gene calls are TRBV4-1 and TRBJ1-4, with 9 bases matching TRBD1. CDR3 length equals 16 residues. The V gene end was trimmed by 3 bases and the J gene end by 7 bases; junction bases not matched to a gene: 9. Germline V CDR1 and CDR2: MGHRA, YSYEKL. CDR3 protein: CASSQGGTGNGEKLFF. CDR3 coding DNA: TGCGCCAGCAGCCAGGGGGGGACAGGGAATGGTGAAAAACTGTTTTTT.

The CDR3 nucleotides are TGTGCCAGCAGCCAAGGCGATAGGGGTCGCTATGGCTACACCTTC. Residues: CASSQGDRGRYGYTF. The chain couples TRBV4-2 to TRBJ1-2; a possible D gene is TRBD1 (5 bases). V shed 1 base and J shed 4 bases, with 13 bases lying between them. This CDR3 comprises 15 residues. Germline-derived CDR1 and CDR2 are LGHNA and YNFKEQ.

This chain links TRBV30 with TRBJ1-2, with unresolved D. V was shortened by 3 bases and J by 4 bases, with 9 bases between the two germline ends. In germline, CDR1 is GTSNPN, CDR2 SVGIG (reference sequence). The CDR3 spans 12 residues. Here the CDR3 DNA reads TGTGCCTGGAGAAAACAGATCTATGGCTACACCTTC. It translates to CAWRKQIYGYTF.

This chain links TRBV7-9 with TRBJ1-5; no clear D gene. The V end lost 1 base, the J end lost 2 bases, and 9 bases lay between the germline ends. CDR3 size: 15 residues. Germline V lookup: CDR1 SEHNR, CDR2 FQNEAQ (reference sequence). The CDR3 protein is CASSLGSSGNQPQHF. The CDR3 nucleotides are TGTGCCAGCAGCTTAGGTAGCTCGGGCAATCAGCCCCAGCATTTT.

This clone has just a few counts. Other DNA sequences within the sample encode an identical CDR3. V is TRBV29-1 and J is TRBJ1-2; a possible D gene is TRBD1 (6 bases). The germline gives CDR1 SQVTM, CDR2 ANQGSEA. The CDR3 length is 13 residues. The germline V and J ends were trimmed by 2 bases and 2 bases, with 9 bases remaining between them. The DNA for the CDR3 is TGCAGCGTTGAACAGGGGATCAACTATGGCTACACCTTC. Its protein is CSVEQGINYGYTF.

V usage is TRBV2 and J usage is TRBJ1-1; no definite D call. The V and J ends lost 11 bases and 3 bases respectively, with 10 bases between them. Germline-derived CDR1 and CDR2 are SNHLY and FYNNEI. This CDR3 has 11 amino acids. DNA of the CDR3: TGTGCCGGTCTGGTCGACACTGAAGCTTTCTTT. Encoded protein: CAGLVDTEAFF.

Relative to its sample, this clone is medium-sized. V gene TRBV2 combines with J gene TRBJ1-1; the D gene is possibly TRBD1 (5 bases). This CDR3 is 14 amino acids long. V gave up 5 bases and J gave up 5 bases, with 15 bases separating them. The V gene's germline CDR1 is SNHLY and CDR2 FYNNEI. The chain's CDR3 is CASSLQGGWTEAFF. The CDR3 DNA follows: TGTGCCAGCAGTCTCCAGGGAGGATGGACTGAAGCTTTCTTT.

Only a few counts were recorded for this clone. This chain's CDR3 is CASSYYRGQPQHF. The DNA of the CDR3 is TGTGCCAGCAGCTACTACAGGGGGCAGCCCCAGCATTTT. The V and J genes are TRBV7-6 and TRBJ1-5, with 8 nucleotides matching TRBD1. The junction had 3 bases not matched to a gene; V was cut back by 4 bases and J by 7 bases. CDR3 length: 13 amino acids. The germline CDR1 and CDR2 sequences are SGHVS and FNYEAQ. Filled out from reference TRBV7-6 and TRBJ1-5, the complete variable domain reads GAGVSQSPRYKVTKRGQDVALRCDPISGHVSLYWYRQALGQGPEFLTYFNYEAQQDKSGLPNDRFSAERPEGSISTLTIQRTEQRDSAMYRCASSYYRGQPQHFGDGTRLSIL.

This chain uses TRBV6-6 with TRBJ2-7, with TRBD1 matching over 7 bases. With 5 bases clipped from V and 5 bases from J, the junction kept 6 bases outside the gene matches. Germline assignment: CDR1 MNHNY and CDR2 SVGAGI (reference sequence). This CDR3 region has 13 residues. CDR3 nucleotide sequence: TGTGCCAGCAGTGCCGACAGGGCGAACGAGCAGTACTTC. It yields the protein CASSADRANEQYF.

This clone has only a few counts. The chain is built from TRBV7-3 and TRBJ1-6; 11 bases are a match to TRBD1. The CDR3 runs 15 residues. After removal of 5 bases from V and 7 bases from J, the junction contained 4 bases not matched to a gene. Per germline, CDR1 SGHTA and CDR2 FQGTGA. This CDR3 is CASSARDRGNSPLHF. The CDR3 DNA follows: TGTGCCAGCAGCGCTCGGGACAGGGGGAATTCACCCCTCCACTTT.

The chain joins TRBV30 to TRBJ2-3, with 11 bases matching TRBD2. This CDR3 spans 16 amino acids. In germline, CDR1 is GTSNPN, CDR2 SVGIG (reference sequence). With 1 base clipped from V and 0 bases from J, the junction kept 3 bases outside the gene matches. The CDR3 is CAWSGLAGGSTDTQYF. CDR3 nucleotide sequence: TGTGCCTGGAGTGGTCTAGCGGGGGGCAGCACAGATACGCAGTATTTT. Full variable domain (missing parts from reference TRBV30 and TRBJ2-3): SQTIHQWPATLVQPVGSPLSLECTVEGTSNPNLYWYRQAAGRGLQLLFYSVGIGQISSEVPQNLSASRPQDRQFILSSKKLLLSDSGFYLCAWSGLAGGSTDTQYFGPGTRLTVL.

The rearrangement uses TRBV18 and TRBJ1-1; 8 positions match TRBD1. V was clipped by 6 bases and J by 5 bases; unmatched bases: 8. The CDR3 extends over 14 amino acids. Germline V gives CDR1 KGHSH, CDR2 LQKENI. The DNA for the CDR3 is TGTGCCAGCTCCTCTGGACAGGGACAAACTGAAGCTTTCTTT. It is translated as CASSSGQGQTEAFF.

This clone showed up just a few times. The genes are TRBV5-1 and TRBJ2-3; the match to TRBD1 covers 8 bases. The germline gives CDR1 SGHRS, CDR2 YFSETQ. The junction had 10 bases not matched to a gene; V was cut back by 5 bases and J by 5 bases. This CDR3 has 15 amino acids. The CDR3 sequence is CASSSGGAREDTQYF. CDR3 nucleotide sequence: TGCGCCAGCAGTTCAGGGGGCGCGAGGGAAGATACGCAGTATTTT.